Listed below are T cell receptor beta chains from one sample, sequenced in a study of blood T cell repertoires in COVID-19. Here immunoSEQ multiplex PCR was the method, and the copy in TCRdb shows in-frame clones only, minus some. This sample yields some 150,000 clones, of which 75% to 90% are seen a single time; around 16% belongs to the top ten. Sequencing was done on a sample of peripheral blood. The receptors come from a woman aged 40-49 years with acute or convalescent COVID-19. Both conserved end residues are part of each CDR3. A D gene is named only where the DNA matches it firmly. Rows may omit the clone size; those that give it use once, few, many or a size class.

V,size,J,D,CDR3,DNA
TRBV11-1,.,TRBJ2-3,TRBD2,CASSFGTTTDTQYF,TGTGCCAGCAGCTTCGGGACTACCACAGATACGCAGTATTTT
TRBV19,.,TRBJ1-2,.,CASSETTAGYTF,TGTGCCAGTAGTGAGACGACAGCTGGCTACACCTTC
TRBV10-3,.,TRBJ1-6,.,CAISESGRAFDSPLHF,TGTGCCATCAGTGAGTCAGGCAGGGCATTTGATTCACCCCTCCACTTT
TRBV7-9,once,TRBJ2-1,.,CASSLALFSEYNEQFF,TGTGCCAGCAGCTTAGCGCTTTTCAGCGAGTACAATGAGCAGTTCTTC
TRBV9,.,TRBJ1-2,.,CASSVTPQGANYGYTF,TGTGCCAGCAGCGTAACCCCGCAGGGCGCTAACTATGGCTACACCTTC
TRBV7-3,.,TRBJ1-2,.,CASSSGRSNYGYTF,TGTGCCAGCAGCTCAGGCCGATCTAACTATGGCTACACCTTC
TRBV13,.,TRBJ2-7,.,CASSLSSYEQYF,TGTGCCAGCAGCCTATCCTCCTACGAGCAGTACTTC
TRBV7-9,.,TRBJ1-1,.,CASSFSLSGGDSDEAFF,TGTGCCAGCAGCTTTTCCCTTTCGGGGGGGGATAGTGATGAAGCTTTCTTT
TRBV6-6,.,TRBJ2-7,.,CASSLDRTPFREQYF,TGTGCCAGCAGTCTGGACAGAACCCCATTTAGGGAGCAGTACTTC
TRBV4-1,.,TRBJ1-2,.,CASSQGTYGYTF,TGCGCCAGCAGCCAAGGGACTTATGGCTACACCTTC
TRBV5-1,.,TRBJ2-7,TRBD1,CASSLRPPGQGDEQYF,TGCGCCAGCAGCCTGCGACCTCCGGGACAGGGGGACGAGCAGTACTTC
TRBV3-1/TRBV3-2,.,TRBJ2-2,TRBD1,CASSGGQGSSGELFF,TGTGCCAGCAGCGGAGGACAGGGTTCTTCCGGGGAGCTGTTTTTT
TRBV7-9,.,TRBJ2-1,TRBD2,CASSAQREFPYNEQFF,TGTGCCAGCAGCGCACAGCGGGAGTTCCCCTACAATGAGCAGTTCTTC
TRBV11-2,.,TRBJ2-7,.,CASSLFQYEQYF,TGTGCCAGCAGCTTATTCCAGTACGAGCAGTACTTC
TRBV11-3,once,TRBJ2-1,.,CASRPPLAYGEQFF,TGTGCCAGCAGACCCCCGCTAGCGTATGGTGAGCAGTTCTTC
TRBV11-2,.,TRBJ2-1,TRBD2,CASSYGLAGGPVDEQFF,TGTGCCAGCAGCTATGGACTAGCGGGAGGGCCAGTAGATGAGCAGTTCTTC
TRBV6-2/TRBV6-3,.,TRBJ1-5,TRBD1,CASSYDRGNGNQPQHF,TGTGCCAGCAGTTACGACAGGGGGAATGGCAATCAGCCCCAGCATTTT
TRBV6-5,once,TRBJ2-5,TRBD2,CASSYSASGIQETQYF,TGTGCCAGCAGTTACTCGGCTAGCGGCATCCAAGAGACCCAGTACTTC